This TCR beta chain was recorded in a study of immune heterogeneity within non-small cell lung tumors (dated by TCRdb to the late 2010s). Regarding the complete study: By histology, a few squamous cell carcinomas, over eight non-squamous carcinomas and 1 tumor not otherwise specified were included. Transcriptome data were available for just about 40 loci from around 12 patients, whereas TCR repertoire analysis spanned under 65 tumor loci from approximately 14 patients. For mutant peptides 8 to 11 amino acids long, netMHCpan-3.0 predicted neoantigen binding to the HLA alleles of each patient. Whole-exome sequencing, RNA-seq and TCR beta repertoire sequencing were combined for multiple spatially distinct regions from each NSCLC tumor so that intratumoral immune heterogeneity could be examined. What the authors observed across the whole study: High-frequency TCR beta clonotypes were largely distinct between individual patients. A moderate positive correlation (R approximately 0.35), which was statistically significant, linked local T-cell repertoire clonality to local tumor mutational burden. Identical dominant CDR3B clonotypes recurred across loci within a patient, yet different tumor locations also harbored unique high-frequency clones.

A word on this clonotype: Its antigen is not yet known. No qualities accompany the bases; no much larger clone lies one base away.

The TCR beta CDR3 region was amplified with a multiplex PCR system whose first round of approximately 10 cycles used 32 V-gene forward primers and 13 J-gene reverse primers. The first PCR round was done with a QIAGEN Multiplex PCR Kit, and the primer sequences were filed in Chinese patent CN105087789A. In a second PCR round, Illumina universal primers were added with the Phusion High-Fidelity PCR Kit. Sequencing of the TCR libraries was done on the Illumina HiSeq X Ten platform in paired-end mode with a 151 bp read length. On the authors' methods: Reads without multiplex PCR primers were removed using Cutadapt, read pairs were merged using PEAR, and CDR3 regions were called using MiXCR with default settings. Repertoire diversity was assessed by Shannon entropy, and clonality was calculated as one minus the Shannon entropy divided by the ln of the count of productive unique sequences. Clonotypes present at frequencies of at least 0.5% were defined as dominant or high-frequency T-cell clones. The public reads were run again by TCRdb, first through fastp at Q25 and then through MiXCR, and only productive beta chains were kept. A single entry per CDR3 protein holds the most common genes and DNA from its merged rows. What appears here as the V and J calls and clone size reflects TCRdb's work, not the paper's. The sample yields fewer than 15,000 distinct CDR3 sequences; about 20% were counted once. The ten largest clones add up to 3.5% to 5.5% of the sample.

Genomic DNA extracted from bulk tumor tissue served as TCR template, with about 620 ng gDNA amplified per sample. Multiple biopsies per primary tumor were taken during surgery, spaced as far apart as possible within the tumor mass. The study cohort was described as untreated and was composed of newly diagnosed NSCLC cases undergoing curative surgery. The donors were about 14 patients with newly diagnosed non-small cell lung cancer who were having surgery with curative intent. The resected tumor masses were reviewed by two independent pathologists. Only high-quality DNA and RNA samples were carried forward to sequencing. Via the germline V gene (reference sequence), CDR1 is SGHKS and CDR2 YYEKEE. V is clipped by 4 bases and J by 4 bases, and the sequence between their germline boundaries is 11 bases long. The CDR3 starts with the cysteine, ends with the phenylalanine, and has 13 residues. Of all the DNA, just the CDR3 is kept, 39 bases in frame from base 1.

The sequence was obtained from a man aged 60 to 75 with non-small cell lung cancer. Sequencing used lung tumor tissue. The chain couples TRBV5-5 to TRBJ1-2; TRBD1 might be the D gene, on 6 matching bases. The DNA sequence follows: TGTGCCAGCAGCCAACCGACAGGCTATGGCTACACCTTC. Its amino acids are CASSQPTGYGYTF. The full variable domain, with segments outside the CDR3 supplied by the reference TRBV5-5 and TRBJ1-2 proteins, appears as DAGVTQSPTHLIKTRGQQVTLRCSPISGHKSVSWYQQVLGQGPQFIFQYYEKEERGRGNFPDRFSARQFPNYSSELNVNALLLGDSALYLCASSQPTGYGYTFGSGTRLTVV.